A selection of T cell receptor beta chains follows, all from one sample in a study of naive and memory T cell subsets. TCRdb re-called the UMI-ligation and nested PCR reads through MiXCR, storing one row per CDR3 protein. This sample has about 85,000 distinct CDR3 sequences; under 15% occur once, and the top ten carry around 0.9%. Sample: central memory CD4+ T cells from blood. These receptors were collected from a human donor in good health. CDR3s include the opening cysteine and the closing phenylalanine or tryptophan. A D gene is named only where the DNA matches it firmly. Clone size is not always given. Where it is, it says once, few, many or a class for expanded clones.

v_call,d_call,j_call,cdr3_length,clone_size,cdr3_nt,cdr3_aa
TRBV18,-,TRBJ2-2,15,many,TGTGCCAGCTCATCCTCCAGGGTCGGCACCGGGGAGCTGTTTTTT,CASSSSRVGTGELFF
TRBV19,-,TRBJ2-1,13,-,TGTGCCAGTAGTACCGACCGGTACAATGAGCAGTTCTTC,CASSTDRYNEQFF
TRBV11-1,TRBD2,TRBJ2-1,16,few,TGTGCCAGCAGCTTTTTAGCGGGAGATTCGAGCAATGAGCAGTTCTTC,CASSFLAGDSSNEQFF
TRBV10-3,TRBD1,TRBJ2-3,15,few,TGTGCCATCAGTGAGTCGAACAGGGGGAAAGATACGCAGTATTTT,CAISESNRGKDTQYF
TRBV11-2,TRBD2,TRBJ2-1,15,few,TGTGCCAGCAGCTTAAGCGGGAGGGCCCCCAATGAGCAGTTCTTC,CASSLSGRAPNEQFF
TRBV14,-,TRBJ2-1,15,-,TGTGCCAGCAGCCAAGCCCGCGGGTGGGGAAATGAGCAGTTCTTC,CASSQARGWGNEQFF
TRBV5-1,TRBD1,TRBJ1-4,15,-,TGCGCCAGCAGCCTTTCGGGGACAGGTATCGAAAAACTGTTTTTT,CASSLSGTGIEKLFF
TRBV6-1,-,TRBJ1-4,14,many,TGTGCCAGCAAACCACGCGTTGAGTCTGAAAAACTGTTTTTT,CASKPRVESEKLFF
TRBV4-1,-,TRBJ2-7,15,-,TGCGCCAGCAGCCAAGGTCCCGGACAGCAATACGAGCAGTACTTC,CASSQGPGQQYEQYF
TRBV5-1,TRBD2,TRBJ2-1,15,many,TGTGCCAGCAGCTTTAGCGGGTCCTCCTACAATGAGCAGTTCTTC,CASSFSGSSYNEQFF
TRBV20-1,TRBD1,TRBJ2-3,14,-,TGCAGTGGACCTCGGACAGGTTGTGAAGATACGCAGTATTTT,CSGPRTGCEDTQYF
TRBV3-1,-,TRBJ2-5,15,few,TGTGCCAGCAGCCCAGACTGGATCGGCGGGGAGACCCAGTACTTC,CASSPDWIGGETQYF
TRBV20-1,-,TRBJ1-4,15,many,TGCAGTGCTAGGGACCCCAGGGCCGCTCGTGAAAAACTGTTTTTT,CSARDPRAAREKLFF
TRBV7-2,-,TRBJ1-4,15,-,TGTGCCAGCAGCCGGGACCCGGGATCGGTAGAAAAACTGTTTTTT,CASSRDPGSVEKLFF
TRBV2,-,TRBJ1-3,14,-,TGTGCCAGCAGTGAAGGTCGCTCTGGAAACACCATATATTTT,CASSEGRSGNTIYF
TRBV29-1,-,TRBJ2-1,15,many,TGCAGCGTTGAAGATCAATTGTCTAGGAGGGCTGAGCAGTTCTTC,CSVEDQLSRRAEQFF
TRBV20-1,-,TRBJ1-1,12,-,TGCAGTGCTTGGACGGACAGACTTAAAGCTTTCTTT,CSAWTDRLKAFF
TRBV30,-,TRBJ2-5,13,few,TGTGCCTGGAGCTCAGGGATCCAAGAGACCCAGTACTTC,CAWSSGIQETQYF
TRBV10-3,TRBD1,TRBJ1-3,17,-,TGTGCCATCAGTGAGCAGAAGGCAGGGGGCGGTGGAAACACCATATATTTT,CAISEQKAGGGGNTIYF
TRBV10-3,-,TRBJ2-3,13,few,TGTGCCATCAGTCGTTCCAGTGCAGATACGCAGTATTTT,CAISRSSADTQYF
TRBV3-1,-,TRBJ1-1,13,-,TGTGCCAGCAGCCCCCGCCAGGGCACTGAAGCTTTCTTT,CASSPRQGTEAFF
TRBV12-3/TRBV12-4,-,TRBJ2-7,14,-,TGTGCCAGCAGCCGGGCTAGCGTTTCCTACGAGCAGTACTTC,CASSRASVSYEQYF
TRBV10-2,-,TRBJ2-1,14,many,TGCGCCAGCAGCCCAACCTTTAGGGGAAATGAGCAGTTCTTC,CASSPTFRGNEQFF
TRBV7-2,-,TRBJ2-5,16,many,TGTGCCAGCAGCTTACGGCAGGGAGGTGGGTTAGAGACCCAGTACTTC,CASSLRQGGGLETQYF
TRBV7-2,-,TRBJ2-7,15,-,TGTGCCAGCAGCTTACCACCGGGACGCGGGTACGAGCAGTACTTC,CASSLPPGRGYEQYF
TRBV12-3/TRBV12-4,TRBD2,TRBJ2-1,16,-,TGTGCCAGCATCCGTCTAGCGGGAGGGACCTACAATGAGCAGTTCTTC,CASIRLAGGTYNEQFF
TRBV20-1,TRBD2,TRBJ2-1,15,few,TGCAGCGCCTTACAGCCGGGACTAGAAGTAAATGAGCAGTTCTTC,CSALQPGLEVNEQFF
TRBV29-1,TRBD1,TRBJ2-2,14,few,TGCAGCGTGACAGGGGCCCTAAACACCGGGGAGCTGTTTTTT,CSVTGALNTGELFF
TRBV12-3/TRBV12-4,-,TRBJ1-3,14,medium-sized,-,CASSSSAGGNTIYF
TRBV6-2/TRBV6-3,-,TRBJ1-5,14,-,TGTGCCAGCCTCGACCGTCGGGGCAATCAGCCCCAGAATTTT,CASLDRRGNQPQNF
TRBV10-3,-,TRBJ2-3,17,few,TGTGCCATCAGCCCCGGGGGAACAGGGGTCGGCACAGATACGCAGTATTTT,CAISPGGTGVGTDTQYF
TRBV24-1,-,TRBJ2-6,18,many,TGTGCCACCAGTGATTCTGGCAGGAAGAGCTCTGGGGCCAACGTCCTGACTTTC,CATSDSGRKSSGANVLTF
TRBV3-1,-,TRBJ2-6,19,-,TGTGCCAGCAGCCAGAGCTGGCAGGGAGGATTCTCTGGGGCCAACGTCCTGACTTTC,CASSQSWQGGFSGANVLTF
TRBV6-6,TRBD1,TRBJ2-3,13,many,TGTGCCAGCAGTGGACAGGGGCCAGATACGCAGTATTTT,CASSGQGPDTQYF
TRBV20-1,-,TRBJ2-2,14,-,TGCAGTGCTGGAACTTGGACGAACACCGGGGAGCTGTTTTTT,CSAGTWTNTGELFF
TRBV5-6,TRBD1,TRBJ2-5,17,-,TGTGCCAGCAGCTTGGAATTTAGGACAGGGGGAAAAGAGACCCAGTACTTC,CASSLEFRTGGKETQYF
TRBV6-6,TRBD2,TRBJ2-3,18,many,TGTGCCAGCAGTTACTCGGAGATCGCGGGAGCGGTTACAGATACGCAGTATTTT,CASSYSEIAGAVTDTQYF